Listed below are T cell receptor beta chains from one sample, sequenced in a study of blood T cell repertoires in COVID-19. Libraries were prepared by immunoSEQ multiplex PCR; TCRdb keeps only in-frame clonotypes and omits some of them. This table has about 42,000 clones, about 88% appearing once. The sequenced sample was peripheral blood. The source of these receptors is a human donor in a cohort sampled during active COVID-19. CDR3s include the opening cysteine and the closing phenylalanine or tryptophan. The D gene is left open where the match is weak. Only part of the rows carry a size: once, few, many, or a class if the clone is expanded.

clone size	V gene	D gene	J gene	CDR3 DNA	CDR3 protein
NA	TRBV30	NA	TRBJ1-4	TGTGCCTGGAGCGGACAATTAATGGGACTGTTTTTT	CAWSGQLMGLFF
NA	TRBV13	NA	TRBJ2-4	TGTGCCAGCAGCTCGAGCGGACTAGCCAAAAACATTCAGTACTTC	CASSSSGLAKNIQYF
NA	TRBV2	TRBD2	TRBJ2-5	TGTGCCAGCAGTGAATTCCAGGGCGGGGGGGCTCAAGAGACCCAGTACTTC	CASSEFQGGGAQETQYF
NA	TRBV5-1	TRBD1	TRBJ1-2	TGCGCCAGCAGCTTGACAGGGGGAAATTATGGCTACACCTTC	CASSLTGGNYGYTF
NA	TRBV9	TRBD2	TRBJ2-7	TGTGCCAGCAGCGTGGGGTTGGGCGGGGGGTACGAGCAGTACTTC	CASSVGLGGGYEQYF
NA	TRBV6-5	NA	TRBJ1-2	TGTGCCAGCCGTATCTCAGGGGCAGGTGGCTATGGCTACACCTTC	CASRISGAGGYGYTF
NA	TRBV5-5	NA	TRBJ1-6	TGTGCCAGCAGCTTGACAGGATTAGATAATTCACCCCTCCACTTT	CASSLTGLDNSPLHF
NA	TRBV6-5	NA	TRBJ2-1	TGTGCCAGCTTTACCCCTCGAGGGGGGGGCAATGAGCAGTTCTTC	CASFTPRGGGNEQFF
once	TRBV6-5	NA	TRBJ2-7	TGTGCCAGCGCCCGCTCCAACCAGGGCGAGCAGTACTTC	CASARSNQGEQYF
NA	TRBV18	TRBD1	TRBJ2-1	TGTGCCAGCTCACTTAAGACAGGGGGCGCGGACAATGAGCAGTTCTTC	CASSLKTGGADNEQFF
NA	TRBV3-1/TRBV3-2	TRBD2	TRBJ2-5	TGTGCCAGCAGCCTCGGACTAGCTGGGGACCAAGAGACCCAGTACTTC	CASSLGLAGDQETQYF
NA	TRBV4-1	TRBD2	TRBJ2-3	TGCGCCAGCAGCCAAGAAGGGACTAGCGGGGGAACAGATACGCAGTATTTT	CASSQEGTSGGTDTQYF
NA	TRBV5-8	NA	TRBJ1-5	TGTGCCAGCAGCTTGGGCGCCCAGCCCCAGCATTTT	CASSLGAQPQHF
NA	TRBV11-3	TRBD2	TRBJ2-1	TGTGCCAGCAGCCCCGGCGGGGGAAGCTCCTACAATGAGCAGTTCTTC	CASSPGGGSSYNEQFF
NA	TRBV10-3	NA	TRBJ1-5	TGTGCCATCAGTGAGACTGCAGGGCCCGAGTGGCCCCAGCATTTT	CAISETAGPEWPQHF
few	TRBV12-3/TRBV12-4	NA	TRBJ2-7	TGTGCCAGCAGCTCGGCGACTGGCTACGAGCAGTACTTC	CASSSATGYEQYF